This T cell receptor beta chain was recorded in a study of T cells in Graves' hyperthyroidism and ophthalmopathy. Study-level points and caveats: A median about 6.2 months before onset, the model predicted ophthalmopathy.

Amplification of TCR beta CDR3 regions used RNA as the template. During a first-round RT-PCR of the TCR CDR3, the HTBI primer set was used. TCRdb re-called the multiplex PCR reads with MiXCR, one entry per CDR3 protein. The sample carries roughly 420,000 distinct CDR3 sequences, 15% to 17% recorded once. A note on this clonotype: Antigen unknown.

The CDR3 is 17 amino acids. The trim removed 5 bases at V and 5 bases at J, leaving 13 bases unmatched. The germline gives CDR1 LGHDT, CDR2 YNNKEL (reference sequence). The V call is TRBV3-1, the J call TRBJ2-1; TRBD2 aligns across 9 bases. The TCR originated in a woman younger than 35 with Graves' hyperthyroidism. The sample comprised blood. In DNA form, the CDR3 reads TGTGCCAGCAGCGAAAATCGGGAGACTAGCGGAAACAATGAGCAGTTCTTC. Translated: CASSENRETSGNNEQFF.